The entry that follows covers one TCR beta chain sequence. Only in-frame clones appear in the TCRdb table, and some are missing; sequencing was by immunoSEQ multiplex PCR. This sample has around 100,000 clones; around nine tenths occur once, and the top ten carry over 4.5%. These data belong to a study of blood T cell repertoires in COVID-19. The overall study: Acute and convalescent COVID-19 specimens originated in the United States, Italy and Spain. PBMCs, B-cell-depleted T cells, or T cells were the source of the cDNA or gDNA that made up the material.

CDR1 is LGHNA and CDR2 is YNFKEQ in the germline V gene. V trimming: 0 bases; J trimming: 5 bases; junction bases outside the gene matches: 18. The CDR3 length is 19 residues. V gene TRBV4-2 combines with J gene TRBJ2-5; 7 nucleotides align to TRBD2. Sequencing used peripheral blood. This clonotype was sampled from a man aged 45-65 years with acute or convalescent COVID-19. The CDR3 DNA is TGTGCCAGCAGCCAAGAGCTAGGAGGACTAGAGTCCCCCAGGGAGACCCAGTACTTC. Translation gives CASSQELGGLESPRETQYF.